This passage covers 2 T cell receptor beta chains from one sample sequenced in a study of blood T cell repertoires in COVID-19. Assay: immunoSEQ multiplex PCR; the TCRdb copy retains only in-frame clones and omits some. This sample carries about 89,000 clones, about four fifths of them seen once, and the ten largest clones take approximately 6.3%. Input material: peripheral blood. The receptors stem from a man between 65 and 85 years old with COVID-19, enrolled during active disease.

The chain is built from TRBV5-8 and TRBJ2-1; 9 nucleotides line up with TRBD1. In germline, CDR1 is SGHTS, CDR2 YDEGEE. V shed 4 bases, J shed 0 bases, and the junction held 2 bases outside the gene matches. The CDR3 runs to 15 residues. CDR3 in DNA: TGTGCCAGCAGCGCACAGGGGGCCTCCTACAATGAGCAGTTCTTC. It yields the protein CASSAQGASYNEQFF.

The V gene is TRBV5-1, the J gene TRBJ1-1; no firm D call. The germline V and J ends were trimmed by 5 bases and 3 bases, with 14 bases remaining between them. CDR3 length equals 14 residues. CDR1 and CDR2 (germline): SGHRS, YFSETQ. The CDR3 region is CASRNPNSDTEAFF. CDR3 sequence (DNA): TGCGCCAGCAGGAATCCCAACAGTGACACTGAAGCTTTCTTT.